This T cell receptor (beta chain) appears in the sequencing data of a study of blood T cell repertoires in COVID-19 (dated by TCRdb to about 2020). For context, the study as a whole: Samples covering the acute and convalescent phases of COVID-19 were provided by collaborators in the United States, Italy and Spain. A freely available public database, intended as a resource for researchers studying the immune response to SARS-CoV-2, is where the repertoires were released. The samples were drawn from two sources: the first 160 participants of the ongoing ImmuneRACE study, and over 950 subjects contributed by 6 global collaborators. Sample metadata almost always included a de-identified subject ID, COVID-19 status, age in years and sex. The dataset comprised deeply sampled blood TCRbeta repertoires from subjects exposed to, actively infected with, or recovered from COVID-19. The material from the prospective study consisted of cDNA or gDNA derived from T cells, B-cell-depleted T cells, or PBMCs. Where available, HLA class I and class II types were obtained from metadata supplied by the sample provider rather than from assay-based typing.

This clone has more than one count but fewer than ten. What this receptor recognizes is not known. Base qualities were left out, and no much larger clone turns up one base away. On the study overall, not on this receptor specifically: The quantity of clinical and demographic metadata differed by source and by participant and was supplied without curation.

TCRbeta CDR3 regions were amplified from genomic DNA by means of the immunoSEQ Assay, a bias-controlled multiplex PCR. The published analysis was carried out like this. Within the assay, amplification of reference gene primers was used to estimate how many nucleated cells each sample contained. To quantify the absolute abundance of each unique TCRbeta CDR3 rearrangement, sequence reads were collapsed and filtered. For each sample, productive Simpson clonality was calculated as the square root of Simpson's diversity index across productive rearrangements. As stored in TCRdb, this immuneACCESS dataset retains in-frame rearrangements with V and J assigned. A fraction of the clones does not appear; measured against another copy, unresolved V genes explain less than half of the discrepancy, and the remainder lacks a known reason. V and J calls and clone size are given by that table; D and trimming were obtained from the DNA. This sample lists approximately 94,000 clones; almost 90% were detected once. Clones ranked in the top ten supply around 8.1% of the sample.

Whole blood was collected in K2EDTA tubes by collaborating institutions according to the institutions' own protocols. For TCRbeta analysis, collaborators shipped samples in one of three forms: frozen whole blood, isolated PBMCs, or DNA extracted from either of those sample types. Material for sequencing was peripheral blood. The receptor was derived from a woman aged 70 to 79 with acute or convalescent COVID-19.

This receptor carries the CDR3 CASSLHRANTGELFF. The sequence in DNA is TGTGCCAGCAGCTTACACAGGGCGAACACCGGGGAGCTGTTTTTT. The chain is assembled from TRBV7-9 and TRBJ2-2; D gene: possibly TRBD1, on 6 matching bases. The germline V gene (reference sequence) supplies CDR1 SEHNR and CDR2 FQNEAQ. V is clipped by 2 bases and J by 0 bases, and the sequence between their germline boundaries is 7 bases long. The CDR3 starts with the cysteine, ends with the phenylalanine, and has 15 residues. The DNA shown is the 45-base CDR3, in frame from base 1.